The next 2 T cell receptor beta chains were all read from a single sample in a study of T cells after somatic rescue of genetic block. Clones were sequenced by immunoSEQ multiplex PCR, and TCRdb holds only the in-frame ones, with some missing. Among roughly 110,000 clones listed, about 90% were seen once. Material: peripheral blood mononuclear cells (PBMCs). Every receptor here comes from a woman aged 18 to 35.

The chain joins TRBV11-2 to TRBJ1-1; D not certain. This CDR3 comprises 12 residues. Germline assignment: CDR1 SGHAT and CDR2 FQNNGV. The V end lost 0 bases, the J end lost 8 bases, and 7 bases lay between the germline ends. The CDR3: CASSLDIGEAFF. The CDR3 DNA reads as TGTGCCAGCAGCTTAGATATTGGAGAAGCTTTCTTT.

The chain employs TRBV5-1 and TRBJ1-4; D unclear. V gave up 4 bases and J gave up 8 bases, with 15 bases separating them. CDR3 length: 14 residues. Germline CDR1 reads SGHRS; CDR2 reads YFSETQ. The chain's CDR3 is CASSPGRVEEKLFF. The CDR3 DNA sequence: TGCGCCAGCAGCCCAGGAAGGGTTGAGGAAAAACTGTTTTTT.